Reported below is one TCR beta chain. Its specificity is not known. Per germline, CDR1 SGHRS and CDR2 YFSETQ. The CDR3 sequence is 17 residues long. V lost 1 base to trimming and J lost 2 bases; unmatched junction nucleotides: 6. The data belong to a study of T cell responses to AZD1222 COVID-19 vaccine. Findings and caveats of the study: The CD4 TCRs associated with vaccination extended across spike and predominated at 160-218 and 743-854. As reported, nearly half of all spike-specific TCRs target variant regions that are unmutated. Females outnumbered males among donors, who were mostly white British; clonal diversity was possibly underestimated.

The protocol was immunoSEQ multiplex PCR, while the TCRdb copy is restricted to in-frame clones and leaves out a portion. The data show roughly 150,000 clones, 75% to 90% seen once. This sample comprised peripheral blood, obtained on day 0 of AZD1222 vaccination. This rearrangement joins TRBV5-1 to TRBJ1-4; 9 bases match TRBD1. This TCR came from an adult in good health. The CDR3 region is CASSLTVGQGTNEKLFF. CDR3 DNA sequence: TGCGCCAGCAGCTTGACCGTCGGACAGGGGACTAATGAAAAACTGTTTTTT.